These 27 T cell receptor beta chains share one sample of origin, sequenced in a study of shared clonotypes between healthy human individuals. The protocol was immunoSEQ multiplex PCR, while the TCRdb copy is restricted to in-frame clones and leaves out a portion. The table has some 2,000,000 clones, approximately 95% seen once. The sequenced sample consisted of naive CD4+ T cells sorted from blood. Indicated subset: CD45RA+ positively selected. The receptors were gathered from a man younger than 35 in good health.

The CDR3 sequence is CASSRPDRLNTEAFF. The CDR3, as DNA: TGTGCCAGCAGCAGACCAGACAGGTTGAACACTGAAGCTTTCTTT. The chain has TRBV5-4 and TRBJ1-1; tentatively, D is TRBD1 (6 bases). CDR3 size: 15 residues. Trimming removed 4 bases at V and 0 bases at J, with 13 bases between. The germline CDR1 and CDR2 sequences are SGHNT and YYREEE (reference sequence).

A single count supports this clone. V and J are TRBV29-1 and TRBJ1-1; TRBD1 agrees at 7 bases. Germline assignment: CDR1 SQVTM and CDR2 ANQGSEA. V shed 4 bases and J 4 bases; nucleotides not matched to a gene: 6. This CDR3 region has 13 residues. CDR3 DNA sequence: TGCAGCGTTGCAACAGGGGAGTTCACTGAAGCTTTCTTT. This translates into CSVATGEFTEAFF.

This chain links TRBV11-1 with TRBJ1-2, with no clear D. The CDR3 has 14 amino acids. V was trimmed by 0 bases and J by 2 bases, leaving 7 bases between them. The germline V gene has CDR1 SGHAT and CDR2 FQDESV (reference sequence). This CDR3 reads CASSLADGNYGYTF. In nucleotides, the CDR3 is TGTGCCAGCAGCTTAGCGGACGGAAACTATGGCTACACCTTC. Full variable domain (rest looked up from reference TRBV11-1 and TRBJ1-2): EAEVAQSPRYKITEKSQAVAFWCDPISGHATLYWYRQILGQGPELLVQFQDESVVDDSQLPKDRFSAERLKGVDSTLKIQPAELGDSAMYLCASSLADGNYGYTFGSGTRLTVV.

This clone was seen only once. This chain links TRBV18 with TRBJ2-1, with a tentative D call TRBD2 (6 bases). The CDR3 is 15 residues long. The V gene's germline CDR1 is KGHSH and CDR2 LQKENI. The V end was cut by 2 bases, the J end by 5 bases, with 13 bases between. CDR3 nucleotides: TGTGCCAGCTCACCAGGAGGGGCATCCAACAATGAGCAGTTCTTC. Protein product: CASSPGGASNNEQFF.

CDR3 coding DNA: TGTGCCAGCAGCGATGCCAGCCAGCCCTACGAGCAGTACTTC. Translated, it gives CASSDASQPYEQYF. The rearrangement joins TRBV6-5 to TRBJ2-7; D call uncertain. Germline V lookup: CDR1 MNHEY, CDR2 SVGAGI. This CDR3 region has 14 residues. The V gene lost 6 bases and the J gene lost 2 bases, with 14 bases spanning the gap.

On this clone itself: Other DNA sequences in the sample encode the same CDR3. J is TRBJ1-1 and V is TRBV11-3; D remains unclear. Trimming took off 5 bases at V and 3 bases at J, with 7 bases between the two ends. This CDR3 has 12 residues. Germline V lookup: CDR1 SGHNT, CDR2 YENEEA. In nucleotides, the CDR3 is TGTGCCAGCAGCCGTAGAGACACTGAAGCTTTCTTT. Amino acid sequence: CASSRRDTEAFF. Full variable domain (missing parts from reference TRBV11-3 and TRBJ1-1): EAGVVQSPRYKIIEKKQPVAFWCNPISGHNTLYWYLQNLGQGPELLIRYENEEAVDDSQLPKDRFSAERLKGVDSTLKIQPAELGDSAVYLCASSRRDTEAFFGQGTRLTVV.

The chain combines TRBV15 with TRBJ2-5, with 7 positions matching TRBD1. V shed 3 bases, J shed 2 bases, and the junction held 9 bases outside the gene matches. Germline V gene sequence: CDR1 LNHNV, CDR2 YYDKDF (reference sequence). The length of the CDR3 is 16 residues. CDR3 DNA: TGTGCCACCAGCAGGACGTGGACAGGCACGCAAGAGACCCAGTACTTC. This translates into CATSRTWTGTQETQYF.

The V gene is TRBV2, the J gene TRBJ2-5; D might be TRBD1 or TRBD2, each matching 6 bases. There are 14 residues in the CDR3. V was pared by 3 bases and J by 2 bases, with 10 bases between. Per the germline V gene, CDR1 is SNHLY and CDR2 is FYNNEI. The CDR3 spells CASSDWGAQETQYF. The CDR3 DNA reads as TGTGCCAGCAGTGACTGGGGGGCTCAAGAGACCCAGTACTTC.

The chain combines TRBV7-8 with TRBJ1-2; D unclear. Trimming took off 4 bases at V and 0 bases at J, with 6 bases between the two ends. The CDR3 consists of 13 residues. The germline V gene has CDR1 SGHVS and CDR2 FQNEAQ. CDR3 sequence: CASSSLANYGYTF. The CDR3 nucleotides read TGTGCCAGCAGCTCCCTAGCTAACTATGGCTACACCTTC.

The rearrangement links TRBV6-6 to TRBJ1-1; the match to TRBD1 covers 7 bases. Germline trimming cut 2 bases from V and 1 base from J; bases unmatched to any gene: 1. This CDR3 is 14 amino acids long. CDR1 is MNHNY, CDR2 SVGAGI, per germline (reference sequence). This CDR3 is CASSYEGANTEAFF. For the CDR3, the DNA is TGTGCCAGCAGTTACGAGGGGGCGAACACTGAAGCTTTCTTT.

This clone has just one count. The chain has TRBV7-2 and TRBJ2-3; D perhaps matches TRBD1 (5 bases). Germline loops: CDR1 SGHTA, CDR2 FQGNSA. There are 12 residues in the CDR3. Trimming took 10 bases from V and 2 from J, leaving 10 bases between them. CDR3 sequence reads: CATRQNTDTQYF. The CDR3 DNA reads as TGTGCCACAAGACAGAACACAGATACGCAGTATTTT. Looking up the rest from reference TRBV7-2 and TRBJ2-3 gives the full variable domain: GAGVSQSPSNKVTEKGKDVELRCDPISGHTALYWYRQSLGQGLEFLIYFQGNSAPDKSGLPSDRFSAERTGGSVSTLTIQRTQQEDSAVYLCATRQNTDTQYFGPGTRLTVL.

The chain carries TRBV5-1 and TRBJ2-3, with TRBD1 identical over 10 bases. J was trimmed by 3 bases and V by 4 bases; bases with no gene match: 8. The CDR3 length is 16 residues. The germline gives CDR1 SGHRS, CDR2 YFSETQ. In nucleotides, the CDR3 is TGCGCCAGCAGCCCGCTCCCGGGACAGGGGACAGATACGCAGTATTTT. Residues: CASSPLPGQGTDTQYF.

This clone was observed many times. The chain is built from TRBV29-1 and TRBJ2-5, with a weak D call TRBD2 (6 bases). Trimming left V 3 bases short and J 5 bases short, with 10 bases between. The CDR3 loop spans 12 amino acids. Germline V lookup: CDR1 SQVTM, CDR2 ANQGSEA. The CDR3 is CSVEGGKETQYF. As DNA, the CDR3 is TGCAGCGTTGAGGGGGGAAAGGAGACCCAGTACTTC.

This chain uses TRBV7-8 with TRBJ2-2, with TRBD2 matching 11 bases. J gave up 3 bases and V 2 bases, and 14 bases lay outside the gene matches. Germline lookup yields CDR1 SGHVS and CDR2 FQNEAQ. The CDR3 extends over 20 amino acids. This chain's CDR3 is CASSLLVLLLAGGDTGELFF. CDR3 bases: TGTGCCAGCAGCTTACTGGTCCTTCTCTTAGCGGGAGGGGACACCGGGGAGCTGTTTTTT.

The chain joins TRBV30 to TRBJ1-6, with 8 bases matching TRBD1. The CDR3 sequence is 15 residues long. The junction had 11 bases not matched to a gene; V was cut back by 6 bases and J by 7 bases. The germline gives CDR1 GTSNPN, CDR2 SVGIG (reference sequence). CDR3 in DNA: TGTGCCTGCTCCCTAGGACAGGGAGGGAATTCACCCCTCCACTTT. Its translation: CACSLGQGGNSPLHF.

The gene calls are TRBV27 and TRBJ2-7; 8 bases align to TRBD1. The CDR3 runs 15 residues. Germline CDR1 reads MNHEY; CDR2 reads SMNVEV (reference sequence). Germline trimming cut 6 bases from V and 0 bases from J; bases unmatched to any gene: 7. The CDR3 loop is CASSRGDRYSYEQYF. The DNA for the CDR3 is TGTGCCAGCAGCAGGGGGGACAGGTACTCCTACGAGCAGTACTTC.

Remarks on this clone: Other nucleotide sequences from this sample produce the same CDR3. J is TRBJ1-4 and V is TRBV29-1, with D unresolved. This CDR3 region has 12 residues. Germline loops: CDR1 SQVTM, CDR2 ANQGSEA. The ends were cut back, 6 bases at V and 0 bases at J, with 5 bases in the middle. CDR3 bases: TGCAGCGTAGGCTCAACTAATGAAAAACTGTTTTTT. It translates to CSVGSTNEKLFF. Full variable domain (remainder filled in from reference TRBV29-1 and TRBJ1-4): SAVISQKPSRDICQRGTSLTIQCQVDSQVTMMFWYRQQPGQSLTLIATANQGSEATYESGFVIDKFPISRPNLTFSTLTVSNMSPEDSSIYLCSVGSTNEKLFFGSGTQLSVL.

This clone was recorded once. This sequence joins TRBV5-8 and TRBJ1-3; no firm D call. The CDR3 is 15 amino acids. The V end was cut by 1 base, the J end by 0 bases, with 8 bases between. From germline, CDR1 is SGHTS and CDR2 YDEGEE. The CDR3: CASSLYRNSGNTIYF. The CDR3 DNA is TGTGCCAGCAGCTTGTACCGGAACTCTGGAAACACCATATATTTT.

A note on this clone: This specimen includes other DNA sequences encoding the same CDR3. This rearrangement joins TRBV28 to TRBJ1-5; the match to TRBD1 covers 9 bases. The CDR3 loop spans 15 amino acids. CDR1 MDHEN and CDR2 SYDVKM come from the germline V gene. The trim removed 3 bases at V and 3 bases at J, leaving 3 bases unmatched. The CDR3 protein is CASSFRDRVNQPQHF. The CDR3 DNA reads TGTGCCAGCAGTTTCCGGGACAGGGTCAATCAGCCCCAGCATTTT.

Worth noting for this clone: The identical CDR3 is also encoded by other nucleotide sequences in the sample. V and J are TRBV5-1 and TRBJ2-2, with 9 bases aligning to TRBD1. Trimming took 3 bases from V and 4 from J; bases not matched to a gene: 4. The CDR3 sequence is 15 residues long. Germline lookup yields CDR1 SGHRS and CDR2 YFSETQ. The CDR3, as DNA: TGCGCCAGCAGCTCTGGACAGGGGAGCACCGGGGAGCTGTTTTTT. The encoded protein is CASSSGQGSTGELFF. Drawing the rest from reference TRBV5-1 and TRBJ2-2, the complete variable domain is KAGVTQTPRYLIKTRGQQVTLSCSPISGHRSVSWYQQTPGQGLQFLFEYFSETQRNKGNFPGRFSGRQFSNSRSEMNVSTLELGDSALYLCASSSGQGSTGELFFGEGSRLTVL.

V gene TRBV7-9 combines with J gene TRBJ2-3; 11 bases align to TRBD2. Losses at the gene ends were 2 bases for V and 4 bases for J; bases not matched to a gene: 5. CDR1 and CDR2 from the germline V gene are SEHNR and FQNEAQ (reference sequence). This CDR3 contains 16 residues. Written as DNA, the CDR3 is TGTGCCAGCAGCTTAATCCTAGCGGGAGGTTCAGATACGCAGTATTTT. Translating it yields CASSLILAGGSDTQYF.

The rearrangement links TRBV2 to TRBJ1-3, with a possible D match to TRBD1 (6 bases). CDR1 is SNHLY and CDR2 is FYNNEI in the germline V gene. This CDR3 has 13 residues. V lost 8 bases and J 1 base, leaving 9 bases between the germline ends. The CDR3 nucleotides read TGTGCCAGCCGGGGGGCGTCTGGAAACACCATATATTTT. This translates into CASRGASGNTIYF. The variable domain in full, with the rest retrieved from reference TRBV2 and TRBJ1-3, is EPEVTQTPSHQVTQMGQEVILRCVPISNHLYFYWYRQILGQKVEFLVSFYNNEISEKSEIFDDQFSVERPDGSNFTLKIRSTKLEDSAMYFCASRGASGNTIYFGEGSWLTVV.

The V and J genes are TRBV28 and TRBJ2-3; possibly TRBD2 for D (6 bases). CDR3 length: 15 amino acids. The V gene lost 2 bases and the J gene lost 4 bases, with 13 bases spanning the gap. Germline-derived CDR1 and CDR2 are MDHEN and SYDVKM. The CDR3 spells CASSLTGPGADTQYF. The CDR3 DNA sequence: TGTGCCAGCAGTTTAACAGGCCCGGGAGCAGATACGCAGTATTTT. The complete variable domain, with remaining parts taken from reference TRBV28 and TRBJ2-3, reads DVKVTQSSRYLVKRTGEKVFLECVQDMDHENMFWYRQDPGLGLRLIYFSYDVKMKEKGDIPEGYSVSREKKERFSLILESASTNQTSMYLCASSLTGPGADTQYFGPGTRLTVL.

The chain uses TRBV6-6 and TRBJ2-5; 8 nucleotides line up with TRBD2. After removal of 2 bases from V and 5 bases from J, the junction contained 4 bases not matched to a gene. Looked up from germline, CDR1 is MNHNY and CDR2 is SVGAGI (reference sequence). The CDR3 length is 14 residues. In DNA, the CDR3 is TGTGCCAGCAGTTACATGCCTAGCGGGGAGACCCAGTACTTC. It specifies CASSYMPSGETQYF.

The chain uses TRBV5-1 and TRBJ1-5, with D unclear. CDR1 is SGHRS and CDR2 is YFSETQ in the germline V gene. There are 14 residues in the CDR3. With 0 bases removed from V and 6 bases from J, the gap between germline ends came to 10 bases. CDR3 in amino acids: CASSLDNPTQPQHF. In DNA, the CDR3 is TGCGCCAGCAGCTTGGACAATCCCACTCAGCCCCAGCATTTT.

V is TRBV7-8 and J is TRBJ1-4; D might be TRBD1 (5 bases). From germline, CDR1 is SGHVS and CDR2 FQNEAQ. V was pared by 1 base and J by 8 bases, with 8 bases between. The CDR3 spans 13 residues. CDR3: CASSLGDGEKLFF. The CDR3 DNA sequence: TGTGCCAGCAGCTTAGGGGACGGGGAAAAACTGTTTTTT.

This chain links TRBV7-9 with TRBJ1-1; D not resolved. V was clipped by 11 bases and J by 2 bases, with 15 bases between them. The CDR3 extends over 13 amino acids. Looked up from germline, CDR1 is SEHNR and CDR2 is FQNEAQ (reference sequence). CDR3: CAPGDLSNTEAFF. The CDR3 nucleotides are TGTGCCCCCGGGGATTTATCTAACACTGAAGCTTTCTTT. The whole variable domain, remainder taken from reference TRBV7-9 and TRBJ1-1, is DTGVSQNPRHKITKRGQNVTFRCDPISEHNRLYWYRQTLGQGPEFLTYFQNEAQLEKSRLLSDRFSAERPKGSFSTLEIQRTEQGDSAMYLCAPGDLSNTEAFFGQGTRLTVV.